Each of the 13 T cell receptor beta chains below was sequenced from the same sample in a study of radiation and T cells in renal cell carcinoma. TCRdb's copy holds only in-frame clones and misses some; the assay was immunoSEQ multiplex PCR. The sample has around 94,000 clones; less than 90% are singletons. Time point here: baseline pretreatment blood. Indicated treatment: 15 Gy SBRT to primary tumor, nephrectomy 4 weeks later. This sample comprised blood, obtained from a patient whose treatment included radiotherapy and nephrectomy. The receptors were gathered from a man aged 50 to 60 with renal cell carcinoma.

This clone turned up a few times. CDR3 sequence reads: CARARSKCPNTEAFF. The CDR3 DNA follows: TGTGCCAGAGCACGCTCAAAGTGCCCGAACACTGAAGCTTTCTTT. The genes are TRBV25-1 and TRBJ1-1; D unclear. CDR1 is MGHDK and CDR2 is SYGVNS in the germline V gene. Between the trimmed V and J ends, which lost 9 bases and 1 base, there was a span of 18 bases. The length of the CDR3 is 15 residues.

The genes are TRBV19 and TRBJ1-5; D is unresolved. V lost 3 bases, J lost 3 bases, and 9 bases lay in between. Germline V lookup: CDR1 LNHDA, CDR2 SQIVND (reference sequence). This CDR3 is built from 14 residues. CDR3 protein: CASSIPSINQPQHF. The CDR3 bases are TGTGCCAGTAGTATCCCCAGTATCAATCAGCCCCAGCATTTT.

The chain combines TRBV5-4 with TRBJ1-6, with 7 bases fitting TRBD1. CDR1 and CDR2 from the germline V gene are SGHNT and YYREEE (reference sequence). J lost 9 bases, V lost 6 bases, and 12 bases had no gene match. There are 15 residues in the CDR3. The CDR3 here is CASTQQGNGLSPLHF. The DNA for the CDR3 is TGTGCCAGCACACAACAGGGGAACGGGCTTTCACCCCTCCACTTT. Combining the CDR3 with reference TRBV5-4 and TRBJ1-6 gives the whole variable domain ETGVTQSPTHLIKTRGQQVTLRCSSQSGHNTVSWYQQALGQGPQFIFQYYREEENGRGNFPPRFSGLQFPNYSSELNVNALELDDSALYLCASTQQGNGLSPLHFGNGTRLTVT.

The chain is built from TRBV2 and TRBJ2-5; 11 bases match TRBD1. The germline gives CDR1 SNHLY, CDR2 FYNNEI. The length of the CDR3 is 13 residues. J lost 6 bases, V lost 4 bases, and 1 base had no gene match. This chain's CDR3 is CASSGTGGQTQYF. The CDR3 nucleotides read TGTGCCAGCAGTGGGACAGGGGGCCAGACCCAGTACTTC.

The chain combines TRBV5-1 with TRBJ2-3; 8 positions agree with TRBD1. This CDR3 spans 16 amino acids. With 4 bases clipped from V and 2 bases from J, the junction kept 9 bases outside the gene matches. Per germline, CDR1 SGHRS and CDR2 YFSETQ. In DNA form, the CDR3 reads TGCGCCAGCAGCCTCGGCAGGGGGCAGAACACAGATACGCAGTATTTT. As protein: CASSLGRGQNTDTQYF.

The chain employs TRBV6-1 and TRBJ1-5, with TRBD1 matching 8 bases. V lost 6 bases to trimming and J lost 3 bases; unmatched junction nucleotides: 4. The germline V gene encodes CDR1 MNHNS and CDR2 SASEGT. CDR3 length: 14 residues. CDR3 amino acids: CASSLTGANQPQHF. For the CDR3, the DNA is TGTGCCAGCAGCTTGACAGGGGCCAATCAGCCCCAGCATTTT.

The chain combines TRBV18 with TRBJ2-7, with D uncertain. CDR1 is KGHSH and CDR2 is LQKENI in the germline V gene. Trimming pared 0 bases from V and 2 bases from J, leaving 5 bases between. The CDR3 totals 13 residues. The CDR3 spells CASSPPTTYEQYF. CDR3 DNA: TGTGCCAGCTCACCACCAACCACCTACGAGCAGTACTTC. The variable domain in full, with the rest retrieved from reference TRBV18 and TRBJ2-7, is NAGVMQNPRHLVRRRGQEARLRCSPMKGHSHVYWYRQLPEEGLKFMVYLQKENIIDESGMPKERFSAEFPKEGPSILRIQQVVRGDSAAYFCASSPPTTYEQYFGPGTRLTVT.

The genes are TRBV29-1 and TRBJ2-7, with unresolved D. V was pared by 6 bases and J by 2 bases, with 8 bases between. This CDR3 region has 11 residues. Germline CDR1 is SQVTM and CDR2 is ANQGSEA. CDR3 DNA sequence: TGCAGCGTAGGTCTCACCTACGAGCAGTACTTC. Protein: CSVGLTYEQYF.

The chain links TRBV29-1 to TRBJ1-2; 12 bases line up with TRBD1. CDR1 is SQVTM and CDR2 is ANQGSEA in the germline V gene. This CDR3 spans 12 amino acids. J gave up 8 bases and V 7 bases, and 5 bases lay outside the gene matches. The CDR3 bases are TGCAGCGGGGGGACAGGGGGCGAGGGCTACACCTTC. Protein sequence: CSGGTGGEGYTF.

The chain joins TRBV7-2 to TRBJ2-4; 11 bases agree with TRBD1. This CDR3 is built from 18 residues. V shed 0 bases, J shed 1 base, and the junction held 5 bases outside the gene matches. Germline V gives CDR1 SGHTA, CDR2 FQGNSA. CDR3 in DNA: TGTGCCAGCAGCTTAGCGGCGGGACAGGGGGTGGCCAAAAACATTCAGTACTTC. It encodes CASSLAAGQGVAKNIQYF. The full variable domain, completed using reference TRBV7-2 and TRBJ2-4, is GAGVSQSPSNKVTEKGKDVELRCDPISGHTALYWYRQSLGQGLEFLIYFQGNSAPDKSGLPSDRFSAERTGGSVSTLTIQRTQQEDSAVYLCASSLAAGQGVAKNIQYFGAGTRLSVL.

The chain links TRBV29-1 to TRBJ2-7, with TRBD1 matching over 7 bases. This CDR3 comprises 14 residues. V shed 5 bases, J shed 7 bases, and the junction held 14 bases outside the gene matches. Germline values: CDR1 SQVTM, CDR2 ANQGSEA. CDR3 sequence: CSVRDRALLPEQYF. The CDR3 DNA reads as TGCAGCGTTAGAGACAGGGCTCTTTTACCGGAGCAGTACTTC.

CDR3 loop: CASSSQYGGGTEAFF. The CDR3 DNA is TGCGCCAGCAGCTCCCAATATGGTGGCGGCACTGAAGCTTTCTTT. The chain couples TRBV5-1 to TRBJ1-1; D is undetermined. V was clipped by 3 bases and J by 4 bases, with 16 bases between them. The CDR3 extends over 15 amino acids. Germline CDR1 SGHRS, CDR2 YFSETQ.

The chain couples TRBV5-1 to TRBJ2-4; D is possibly TRBD2 (5 bases). This CDR3 spans 15 amino acids. V lost 5 bases to trimming and J lost 0 bases, with 12 bases between them. Germline CDR1 SGHRS, CDR2 YFSETQ. CDR3 DNA: TGCGCCAGCAGTTTGAACAGCGGAGCCAAAAACATTCAGTACTTC. Its protein product is CASSLNSGAKNIQYF.